The 14 T cell receptor beta chains below all came from one sample that was sequenced in a study of high-grade serous ovarian cancer treatment subgroups. The table came from immunoSEQ multiplex PCR; TCRdb's copy has only in-frame clones and leaves some out. Here the sample spans about 9,000 clones, around 72% being singletons. The tumor samples were collected prior to definitive surgery or chemotherapy. Input material: tumor tissue. The receptors stem from a human donor with high-grade serous ovarian cancer.

This clone was detected only a few times. The chain's CDR3 is CASSLLGLAGGDTQYF. The CDR3 nucleotides are TGTGCCAGCAGTTTACTAGGCCTAGCGGGAGGGGATACGCAGTATTTT. V and J are TRBV27 and TRBJ2-3; 12 bases agree with TRBD2. The CDR3 covers 16 residues. V lost 2 bases to trimming and J lost 6 bases; unmatched junction nucleotides: 6. Germline values: CDR1 MNHEY, CDR2 SMNVEV (reference sequence).

The genes are TRBV10-3 and TRBJ2-3; tentatively, D is TRBD2 (5 bases). V lost 3 bases to trimming and J lost 4 bases, with 17 bases between them. The CDR3 is made up of 16 amino acids. Germline V CDR1 and CDR2: ENHRY, SYGVKD. CDR3 DNA sequence: TGTGCCATCAGTGATCTAGGTCGTTCGGGGTCAGATACGCAGTATTTT. Translating gives CAISDLGRSGSDTQYF.

The gene calls are TRBV11-2 and TRBJ2-7; 8 bases line up with TRBD1. The V gene's germline CDR1 is SGHAT and CDR2 FQNNGV. This CDR3 is 17 amino acids long. V shed 0 bases, J shed 1 base, and the junction held 8 bases outside the gene matches. CDR3 loop: CASSLDLGTGYSYEQYF. CDR3 bases: TGTGCCAGCAGCTTAGATCTCGGGACAGGATATTCCTACGAGCAGTACTTC.

The V call is TRBV28, the J call TRBJ1-5; 8 nucleotides align to TRBD1. Germline CDR1 reads MDHEN; CDR2 reads SYDVKM. Trimming took 8 bases from V and 4 from J; bases not matched to a gene: 10. The CDR3 extends over 15 amino acids. The chain's CDR3 is CASHKTGVGNQPQHF. CDR3 DNA sequence: TGTGCCAGCCATAAGACAGGGGTAGGGAATCAGCCCCAGCATTTT.

This chain links TRBV6-5 with TRBJ2-7; 11 nucleotides align to TRBD2. After removal of 2 bases from V and 6 bases from J, the junction contained 0 bases not matched to a gene. There are 13 residues in the CDR3. Germline CDR1 is MNHEY and CDR2 is SVGAGI. The CDR3 coding sequence is TGTGCCAGCAGTTACCTAGCGGGAGGCGAGCAGTACTTC. Its protein is CASSYLAGGEQYF.

The chain links TRBV5-1 to TRBJ2-1, with D possibly matching TRBD1 (5 bases). The CDR3 extends over 13 amino acids. Trimming cost V 5 bases and J 5 bases, with 11 bases left between them. Germline CDR1 and CDR2: SGHRS and YFSETQ. The CDR3 here is CASSSDTHNEQFF. The CDR3 coding sequence is TGCGCCAGCAGTTCGGACACCCACAATGAGCAGTTCTTC. The full variable domain, rest sourced from reference TRBV5-1 and TRBJ2-1, is KAGVTQTPRYLIKTRGQQVTLSCSPISGHRSVSWYQQTPGQGLQFLFEYFSETQRNKGNFPGRFSGRQFSNSRSEMNVSTLELGDSALYLCASSSDTHNEQFFGPGTRLTVL.

This clone was found once. The chain recombines TRBV5-8 with TRBJ2-3; D unresolved. Per the germline V gene, CDR1 is SGHTS and CDR2 is YDEGEE. V dropped 0 bases and J dropped 4 bases, with 6 bases sitting between them. The CDR3 is 13 residues long. This CDR3 is CASSLDRADTQYF. The CDR3 DNA reads as TGTGCCAGCAGCTTGGACCGGGCAGATACGCAGTATTTT.

The genes are TRBV5-4 and TRBJ1-6, with 7 positions matching TRBD1. Germline values: CDR1 SGHNT, CDR2 YYREEE (reference sequence). After removal of 4 bases from V and 8 bases from J, the junction contained 15 bases not matched to a gene. The CDR3 length is 17 residues. The CDR3 sequence is CASSLVPGTVRDSPLHF. CDR3 nucleotide sequence: TGTGCCAGCAGCCTGGTACCCGGGACAGTCAGAGATTCACCCCTCCACTTT.

This clone was counted a few times. The genes are TRBV7-9 and TRBJ2-2; 8 bases are a match to TRBD2. CDR1 and CDR2 (germline): SEHNR, FQNEAQ (reference sequence). This CDR3 region has 14 residues. The V segment lost 7 bases and the J segment 9 bases; nucleotides outside the gene matches: 10. CDR3 bases: TGTGCCAGCAAGAAAGCGGGAGAGGGGCGGGAGCTGTTTTTT. Residues: CASKKAGEGRELFF. The full variable domain, completed using reference TRBV7-9 and TRBJ2-2, is DTGVSQNPRHKITKRGQNVTFRCDPISEHNRLYWYRQTLGQGPEFLTYFQNEAQLEKSRLLSDRFSAERPKGSFSTLEIQRTEQGDSAMYLCASKKAGEGRELFFGEGSRLTVL.

This chain connects TRBV11-2 to TRBJ2-3, with no clear D. The CDR3 runs to 13 residues. Germline CDR1 is SGHAT and CDR2 is FQNNGV. Trimming removed 0 bases at V and 2 bases at J, with 3 bases between. CDR3 in DNA: TGTGCCAGCAGCTTAGACCTCACAGATACGCAGTATTTT. Residues: CASSLDLTDTQYF.

V and J are TRBV28 and TRBJ1-4; D remains ambiguous. CDR1 and CDR2 from the germline V gene are MDHEN and SYDVKM. The V end lost 1 base, the J end lost 5 bases, and 5 bases lay between the germline ends. This CDR3 comprises 13 residues. The CDR3 DNA reads as TGTGCCAGCAGTTTATCAGAGAATGAAAAACTGTTTTTT. Its translation is CASSLSENEKLFF.

In this sample, this clone turned up once. At the DNA level, this CDR3 is encoded by other sequences in the same sample as well. The DNA for the CDR3 is TGTGCCAGCAGTGGGCGGACAGGGGGCACAGATACGCAGTATTTT. Translating gives CASSGRTGGTDTQYF. The rearrangement joins TRBV2 to TRBJ2-3; 9 nucleotides match TRBD1. Losses at the gene ends were 4 bases for V and 1 base for J; bases not matched to a gene: 3. Germline-derived CDR1 and CDR2 are SNHLY and FYNNEI. The CDR3 spans 15 residues.

The CDR3 sequence is CASRTAGAGETQYF. Written as DNA, the CDR3 is TGTGCCAGCAGGACAGCGGGAGCGGGCGAGACCCAGTACTTC. The gene calls are TRBV11-2 and TRBJ2-5, with 8 bases lining up with TRBD2. V shed 6 bases, J shed 5 bases, and the junction held 8 bases outside the gene matches. This CDR3 is 14 amino acids long. Germline V lookup: CDR1 SGHAT, CDR2 FQNNGV. The full variable domain, rest sourced from reference TRBV11-2 and TRBJ2-5, is EAGVAQSPRYKIIEKRQSVAFWCNPISGHATLYWYQQILGQGPKLLIQFQNNGVVDDSQLPKDRFSAERLKGVDSTLKIQPAKLEDSAVYLCASRTAGAGETQYFGPGTRLLVL.

The chain combines TRBV4-1 with TRBJ2-7, with 8 bases aligning to TRBD2. This CDR3 is built from 16 residues. The J segment lost 7 bases and the V segment lost 0 bases, leaving 11 bases of the junction unmatched. Germline CDR1 MGHRA, CDR2 YSYEKL. This chain's CDR3 is CASSQDLAGGGREQYF. The CDR3 DNA reads as TGCGCCAGCAGCCAAGATCTGGCCGGGGGGGGCCGGGAGCAGTACTTC.